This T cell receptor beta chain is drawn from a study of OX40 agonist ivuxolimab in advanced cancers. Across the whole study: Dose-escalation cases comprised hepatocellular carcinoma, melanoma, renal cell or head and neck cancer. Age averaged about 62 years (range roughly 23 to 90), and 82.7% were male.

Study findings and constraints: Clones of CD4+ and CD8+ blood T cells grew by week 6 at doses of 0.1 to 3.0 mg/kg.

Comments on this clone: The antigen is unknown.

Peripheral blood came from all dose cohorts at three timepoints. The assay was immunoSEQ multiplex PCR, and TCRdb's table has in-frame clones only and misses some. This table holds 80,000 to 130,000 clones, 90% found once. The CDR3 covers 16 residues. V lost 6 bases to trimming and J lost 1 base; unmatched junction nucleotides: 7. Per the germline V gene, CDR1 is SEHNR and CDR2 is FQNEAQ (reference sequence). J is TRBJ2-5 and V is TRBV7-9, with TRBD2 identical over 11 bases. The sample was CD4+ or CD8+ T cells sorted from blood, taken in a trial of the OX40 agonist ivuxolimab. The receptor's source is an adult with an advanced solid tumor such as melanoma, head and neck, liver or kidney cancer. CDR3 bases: TGTGCCAGCAGTCCTCTGGGGACTAGCGGCCAAGAGACCCAGTACTTC. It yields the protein CASSPLGTSGQETQYF.